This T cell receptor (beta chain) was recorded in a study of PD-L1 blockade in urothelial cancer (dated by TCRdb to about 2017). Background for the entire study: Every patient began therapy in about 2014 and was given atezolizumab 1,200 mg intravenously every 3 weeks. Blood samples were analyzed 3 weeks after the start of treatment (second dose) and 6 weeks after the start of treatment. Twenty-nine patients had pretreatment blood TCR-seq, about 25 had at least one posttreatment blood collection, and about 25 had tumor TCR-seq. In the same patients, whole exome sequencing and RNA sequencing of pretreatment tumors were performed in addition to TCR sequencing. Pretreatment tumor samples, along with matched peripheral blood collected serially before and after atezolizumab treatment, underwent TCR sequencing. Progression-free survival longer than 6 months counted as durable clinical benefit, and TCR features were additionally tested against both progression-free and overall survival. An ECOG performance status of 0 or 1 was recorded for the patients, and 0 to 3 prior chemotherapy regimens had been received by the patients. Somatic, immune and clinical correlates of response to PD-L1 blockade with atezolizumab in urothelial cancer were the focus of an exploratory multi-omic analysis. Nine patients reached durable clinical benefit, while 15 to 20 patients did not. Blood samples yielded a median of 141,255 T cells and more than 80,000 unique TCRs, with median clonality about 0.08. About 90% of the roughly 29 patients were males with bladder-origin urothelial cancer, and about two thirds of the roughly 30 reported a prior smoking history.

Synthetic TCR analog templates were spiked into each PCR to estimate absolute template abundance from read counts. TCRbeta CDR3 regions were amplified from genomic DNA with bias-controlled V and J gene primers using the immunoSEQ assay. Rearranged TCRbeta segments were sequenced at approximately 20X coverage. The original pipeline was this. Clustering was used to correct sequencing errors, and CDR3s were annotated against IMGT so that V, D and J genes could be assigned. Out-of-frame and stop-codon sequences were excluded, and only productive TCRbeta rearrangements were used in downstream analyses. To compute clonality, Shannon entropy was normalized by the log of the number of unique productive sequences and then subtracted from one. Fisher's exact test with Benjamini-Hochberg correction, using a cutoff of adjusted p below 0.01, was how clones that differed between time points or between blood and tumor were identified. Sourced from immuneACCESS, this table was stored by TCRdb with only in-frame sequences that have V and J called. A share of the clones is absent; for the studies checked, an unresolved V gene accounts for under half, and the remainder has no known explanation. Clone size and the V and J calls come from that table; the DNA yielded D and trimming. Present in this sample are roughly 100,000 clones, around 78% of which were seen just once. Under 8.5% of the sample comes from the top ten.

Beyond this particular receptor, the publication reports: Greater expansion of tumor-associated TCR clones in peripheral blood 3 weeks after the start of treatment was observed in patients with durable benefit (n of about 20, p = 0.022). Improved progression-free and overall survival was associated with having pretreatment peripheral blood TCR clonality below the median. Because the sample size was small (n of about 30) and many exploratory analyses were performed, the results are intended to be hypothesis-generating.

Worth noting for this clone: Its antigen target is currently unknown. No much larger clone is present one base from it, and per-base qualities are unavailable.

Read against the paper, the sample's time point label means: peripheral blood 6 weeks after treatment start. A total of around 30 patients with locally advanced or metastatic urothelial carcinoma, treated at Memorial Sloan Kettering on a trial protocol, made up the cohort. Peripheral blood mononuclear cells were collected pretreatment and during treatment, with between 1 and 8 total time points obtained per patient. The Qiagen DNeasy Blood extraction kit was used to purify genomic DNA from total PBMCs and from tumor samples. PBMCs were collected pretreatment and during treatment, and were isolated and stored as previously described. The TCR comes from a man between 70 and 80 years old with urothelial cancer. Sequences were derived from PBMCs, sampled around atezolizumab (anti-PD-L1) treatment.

The CDR3 reads as follows: CASGTGSSYEQYF. DNA sequence: TGTGCCAGTGGGACAGGGAGCTCCTACGAGCAGTACTTC. Recombination linked TRBV7-2 to TRBJ2-7; TRBD1 aligns with 9 central bases. Per the germline V gene, SGHTA is the CDR1 and FQGNSA is the CDR2. Inclusive of the bounding cysteine and phenylalanine, the CDR3 is 13 residues long. Just CDR3 DNA is preserved here, 39 bases in frame from base 1. The germline V end is reduced by 9 bases and the J end by 0 bases; junction bases left unmatched: 3.